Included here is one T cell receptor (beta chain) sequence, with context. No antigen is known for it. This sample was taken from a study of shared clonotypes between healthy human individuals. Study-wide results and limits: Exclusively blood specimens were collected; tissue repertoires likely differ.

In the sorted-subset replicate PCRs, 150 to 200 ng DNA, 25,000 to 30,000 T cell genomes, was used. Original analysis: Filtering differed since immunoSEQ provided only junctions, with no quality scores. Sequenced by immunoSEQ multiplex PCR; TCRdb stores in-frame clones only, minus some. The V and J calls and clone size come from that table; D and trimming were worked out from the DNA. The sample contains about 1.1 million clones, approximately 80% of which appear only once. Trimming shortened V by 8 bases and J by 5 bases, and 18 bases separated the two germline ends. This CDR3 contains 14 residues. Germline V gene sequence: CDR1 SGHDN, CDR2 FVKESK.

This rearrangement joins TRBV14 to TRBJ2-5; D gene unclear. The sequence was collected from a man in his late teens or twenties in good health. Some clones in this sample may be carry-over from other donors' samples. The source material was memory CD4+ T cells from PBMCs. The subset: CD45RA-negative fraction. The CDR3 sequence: CASAKRLLPETQYF. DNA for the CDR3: TGTGCCAGCGCCAAACGTCTCCTCCCCGAGACCCAGTACTTC. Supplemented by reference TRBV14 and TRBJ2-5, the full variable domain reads EAGVTQFPSHSVIEKGQTVTLRCDPISGHDNLYWYRRVMGKEIKFLLHFVKESKQDESGMPNNRFLAERTGGTYSTLKVQPAELEDSGVYFCASAKRLLPETQYFGPGTRLLVL.